This T cell receptor beta chain derives from a study of stem cell transplantation in POMP-related autoinflammatory disease. About the study: Hypothesis: faulty thymoproteasomes impair CD8+ T-cell selection, skewing TRB repertoires.

This table comes from immunoSEQ multiplex PCR, and its TCRdb copy is limited to in-frame clones, with some not included. The profile covers some 65,000 clones, with approximately 91% appearing a single time and 0.5% to 0.75% taken by the ten largest. Germline assignment: CDR1 SGHRS and CDR2 YFSETQ. The CDR3 runs 15 residues. V dropped 0 bases and J dropped 0 bases, with 4 bases sitting between them. The TCR comes from a human patient with POMP-related autoinflammation and immune dysregulation (PRAID). Certain T cells may be donor cells from the graft. V usage is TRBV5-1 and J usage is TRBJ1-6; D call uncertain. The sequenced sample was CD4+ T cells from PBMCs, obtained after stem cell transplantation. CDR3 in DNA: TGCGCCAGCAGCTTGGGACGCTCCTATAATTCACCCCTCCACTTT. Its protein is CASSLGRSYNSPLHF.